Below, one T cell receptor beta chain is given with its context. Measured with immunoSEQ multiplex PCR; TCRdb has only the in-frame clones, and not every one. Counted here are 18,000 or so clones, around 87% occurring once; the ten biggest clones make up roughly 14%. V shed 5 bases, J shed 0 bases, and the junction held 8 bases outside the gene matches. Germline loops: CDR1 SGHTA, CDR2 FQGTGA. CDR3 length equals 16 residues. The entry originates in a study of T cell changes during pregnancy in multiple sclerosis. The TCR sequence derives from a female donor in good health, enrolled as a control in a pregnancy study. The chain carries TRBV7-3 and TRBJ2-5, with 8 positions matching TRBD1. The material was CD8+ T cells from peripheral blood mononuclear cells, obtained in the third trimester of pregnancy. In DNA form, the CDR3 reads TGTGCCAGCAGCCCATCAGGGGGCGGGTACCAAGAGACCCAGTACTTC. Encoded protein: CASSPSGGGYQETQYF.